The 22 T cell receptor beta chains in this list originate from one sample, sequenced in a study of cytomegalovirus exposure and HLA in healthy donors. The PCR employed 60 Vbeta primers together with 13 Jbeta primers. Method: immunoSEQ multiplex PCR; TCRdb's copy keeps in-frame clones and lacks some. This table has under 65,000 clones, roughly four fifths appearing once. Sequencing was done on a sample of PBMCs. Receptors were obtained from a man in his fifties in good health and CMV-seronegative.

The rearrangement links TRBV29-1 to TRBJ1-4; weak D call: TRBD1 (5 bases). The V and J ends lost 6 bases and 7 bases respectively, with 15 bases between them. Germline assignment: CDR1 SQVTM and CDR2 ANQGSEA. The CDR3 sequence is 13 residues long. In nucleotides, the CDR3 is TGCAGCGTGGGTGGGGGGGTCCTTGAAAAACTGTTTTTT. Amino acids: CSVGGGVLEKLFF. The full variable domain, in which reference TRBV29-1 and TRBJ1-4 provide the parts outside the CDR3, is SAVISQKPSRDICQRGTSLTIQCQVDSQVTMMFWYRQQPGQSLTLIATANQGSEATYESGFVIDKFPISRPNLTFSTLTVSNMSPEDSSIYLCSVGGGVLEKLFFGSGTQLSVL.

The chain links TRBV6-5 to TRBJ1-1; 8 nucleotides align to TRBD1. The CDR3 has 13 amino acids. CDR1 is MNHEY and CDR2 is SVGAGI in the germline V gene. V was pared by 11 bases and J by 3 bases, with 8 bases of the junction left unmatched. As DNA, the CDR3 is TGTGCCTCCAGGGCAGGGGGCTACACTGAAGCTTTCTTT. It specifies CASRAGGYTEAFF.

The CDR3 region is CASSLVGGGAVEQYF. Written as DNA, the CDR3 is TGTGCCAGCAGCTTAGTCGGTGGGGGGGCAGTCGAGCAGTACTTC. V and J are TRBV7-2 and TRBJ2-7, with a weak D call TRBD2 (7 bases). CDR1 is SGHTA, CDR2 FQGNSA, per germline. This CDR3 spans 15 amino acids. V lost 1 base and J 6 bases, leaving 16 bases between the germline ends.

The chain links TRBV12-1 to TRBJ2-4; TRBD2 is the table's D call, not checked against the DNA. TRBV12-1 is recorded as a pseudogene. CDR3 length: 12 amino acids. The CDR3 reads CASSSGKNIQYF. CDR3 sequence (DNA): TGTGCCAGCAGCTCGGGGAAAAACATTCAGTACTTC.

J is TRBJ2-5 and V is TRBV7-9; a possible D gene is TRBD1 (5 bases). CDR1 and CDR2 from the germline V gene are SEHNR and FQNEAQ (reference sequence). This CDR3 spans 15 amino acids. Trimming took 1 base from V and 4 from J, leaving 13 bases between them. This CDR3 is CASSLGFRVAETQYF. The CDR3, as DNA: TGTGCCAGCAGCTTAGGCTTCAGGGTGGCAGAGACCCAGTACTTC.

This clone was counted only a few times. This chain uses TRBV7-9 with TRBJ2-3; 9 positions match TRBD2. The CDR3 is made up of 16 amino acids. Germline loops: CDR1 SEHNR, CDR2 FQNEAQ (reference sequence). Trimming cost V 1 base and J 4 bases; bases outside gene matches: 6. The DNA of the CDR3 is TGTGCCAGCAGCTTAGACGAGCGGGGGGCCCCAGATACGCAGTATTTT. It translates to CASSLDERGAPDTQYF.

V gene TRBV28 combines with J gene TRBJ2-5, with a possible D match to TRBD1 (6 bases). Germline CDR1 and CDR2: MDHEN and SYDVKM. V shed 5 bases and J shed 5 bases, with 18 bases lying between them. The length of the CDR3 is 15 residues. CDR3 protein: CASSQPSRGLETQYF. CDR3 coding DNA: TGTGCCAGCAGTCAACCCTCAAGGGGGTTGGAGACCCAGTACTTC.

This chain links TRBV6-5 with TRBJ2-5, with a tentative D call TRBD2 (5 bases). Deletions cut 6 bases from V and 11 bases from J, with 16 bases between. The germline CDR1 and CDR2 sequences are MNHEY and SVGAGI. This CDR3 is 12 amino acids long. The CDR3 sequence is CASRNPSGIQYF. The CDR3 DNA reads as TGTGCCAGCAGGAACCCTTCCGGGATACAGTACTTC.

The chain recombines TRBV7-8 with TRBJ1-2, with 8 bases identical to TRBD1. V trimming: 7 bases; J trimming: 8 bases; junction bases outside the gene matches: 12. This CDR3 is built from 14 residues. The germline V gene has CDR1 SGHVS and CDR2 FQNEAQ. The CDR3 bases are TGTGCCAGCACCGAGACAGGGGTCGAGCGCGGCTACACCTTC. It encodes CASTETGVERGYTF. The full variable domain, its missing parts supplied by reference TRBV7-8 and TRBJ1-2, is GAGVSQSPRYKVAKRGQDVALRCDPISGHVSLFWYQQALGQGPEFLTYFQNEAQLDKSGLPSDRFFAERPEGSVSTLKIQRTQQEDSAVYLCASTETGVERGYTFGSGTRLTVV.

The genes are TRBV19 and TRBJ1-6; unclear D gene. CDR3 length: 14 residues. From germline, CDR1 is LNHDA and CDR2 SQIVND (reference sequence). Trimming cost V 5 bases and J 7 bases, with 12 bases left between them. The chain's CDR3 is CASSGNSPNSPLHF. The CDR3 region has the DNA TGTGCCAGTAGTGGTAACAGCCCCAATTCACCCCTCCACTTT.

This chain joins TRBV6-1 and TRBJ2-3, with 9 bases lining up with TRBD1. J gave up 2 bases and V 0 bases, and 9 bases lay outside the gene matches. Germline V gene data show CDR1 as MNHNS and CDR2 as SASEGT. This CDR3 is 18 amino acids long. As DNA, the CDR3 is TGTGCCAGCAGTGAAGCCAAAATTACAGGGGGCATCACAGATACGCAGTATTTT. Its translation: CASSEAKITGGITDTQYF.

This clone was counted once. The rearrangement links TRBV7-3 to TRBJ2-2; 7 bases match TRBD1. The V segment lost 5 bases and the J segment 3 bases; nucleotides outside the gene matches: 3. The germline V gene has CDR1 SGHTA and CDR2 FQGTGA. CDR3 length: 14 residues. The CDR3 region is CASSRGQYTGELFF. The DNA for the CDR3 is TGTGCCAGCAGCCGGGGACAGTACACCGGGGAGCTGTTTTTT.

The CDR3, as DNA: TGTGCCAGCAGCGTAGGCCACCTCGAGGAGCAGTTCTTC. It encodes CASSVGHLEEQFF. The J gene is TRBJ2-1, the V gene TRBV9; no reliable D call. Between the trimmed V and J ends, which lost 0 bases and 10 bases, there was a span of 11 bases. Germline values: CDR1 SGDLS, CDR2 YYNGEE. This CDR3 is built from 13 residues.

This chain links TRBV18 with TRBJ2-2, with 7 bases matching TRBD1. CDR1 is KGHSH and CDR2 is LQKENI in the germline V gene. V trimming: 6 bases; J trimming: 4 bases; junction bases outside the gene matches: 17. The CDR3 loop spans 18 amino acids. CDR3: CASSSDRRDFWSTGELFF. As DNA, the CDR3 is TGTGCCAGCTCTTCGGACAGGAGAGATTTCTGGTCCACCGGGGAGCTGTTTTTT.

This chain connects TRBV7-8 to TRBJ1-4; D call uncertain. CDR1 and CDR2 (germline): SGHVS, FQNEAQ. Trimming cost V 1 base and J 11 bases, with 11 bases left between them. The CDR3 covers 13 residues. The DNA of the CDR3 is TGTGCCAGCAGCTTAGTGGTGGGAGGTAAACTGTTTTTT. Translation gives CASSLVVGGKLFF.

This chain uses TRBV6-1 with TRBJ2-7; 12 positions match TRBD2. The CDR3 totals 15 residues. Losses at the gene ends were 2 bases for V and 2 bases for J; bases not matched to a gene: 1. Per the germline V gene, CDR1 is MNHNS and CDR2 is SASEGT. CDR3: CASSETSGGPYEQYF. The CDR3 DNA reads TGTGCCAGCAGTGAAACTAGCGGGGGGCCCTACGAGCAGTACTTC.

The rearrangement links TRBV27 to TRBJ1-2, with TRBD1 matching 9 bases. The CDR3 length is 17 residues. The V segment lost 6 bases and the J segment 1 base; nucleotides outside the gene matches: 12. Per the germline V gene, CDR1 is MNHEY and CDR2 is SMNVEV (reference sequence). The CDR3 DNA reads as TGTGCCAGCAGCCTCTCTCCGCGGACAGGGGTTAACTATGGCTACACCTTC. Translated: CASSLSPRTGVNYGYTF.

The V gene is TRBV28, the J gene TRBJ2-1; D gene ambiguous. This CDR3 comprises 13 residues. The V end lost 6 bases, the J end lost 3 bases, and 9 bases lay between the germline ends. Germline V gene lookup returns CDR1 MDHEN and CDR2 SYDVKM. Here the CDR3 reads CASSPVFYNEQFF. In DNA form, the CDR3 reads TGTGCCAGCAGCCCCGTATTCTACAATGAGCAGTTCTTC.

The CDR3 DNA reads TGTGCCAGCAGTTTGTCTGACCAAGAGACCCAGTACTTC. Translating it yields CASSLSDQETQYF. The V gene is TRBV6-5, the J gene TRBJ2-5, with D unclear. Germline V gene sequence: CDR1 MNHEY, CDR2 SVGAGI. V shed 4 bases and J shed 0 bases, with 6 bases lying between them. The CDR3 runs to 13 residues.

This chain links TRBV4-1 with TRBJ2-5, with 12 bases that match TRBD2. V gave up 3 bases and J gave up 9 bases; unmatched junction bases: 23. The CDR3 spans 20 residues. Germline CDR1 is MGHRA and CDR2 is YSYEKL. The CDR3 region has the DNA TGCGCCAGCAGCCACCCACCCTCGACTAGCGGGGGCCCCCCAGGAGGGGCCCAGTACTTC. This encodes CASSHPPSTSGGPPGGAQYF.

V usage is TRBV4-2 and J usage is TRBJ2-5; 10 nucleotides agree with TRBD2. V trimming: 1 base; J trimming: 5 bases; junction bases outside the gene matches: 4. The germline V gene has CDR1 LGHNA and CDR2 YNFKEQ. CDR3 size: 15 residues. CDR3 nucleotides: TGTGCCAGCAGCCAAGGAGCGGGGGGGCTTGAGACCCAGTACTTC. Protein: CASSQGAGGLETQYF.

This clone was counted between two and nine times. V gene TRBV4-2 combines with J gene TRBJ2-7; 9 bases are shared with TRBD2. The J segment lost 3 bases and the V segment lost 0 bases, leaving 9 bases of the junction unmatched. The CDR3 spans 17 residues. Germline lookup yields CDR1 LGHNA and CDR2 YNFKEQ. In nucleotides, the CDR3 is TGTGCCAGCAGCCAAGATCCCCAGGGCGGGGGGGGCTACGAGCAGTACTTC. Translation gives CASSQDPQGGGGYEQYF.